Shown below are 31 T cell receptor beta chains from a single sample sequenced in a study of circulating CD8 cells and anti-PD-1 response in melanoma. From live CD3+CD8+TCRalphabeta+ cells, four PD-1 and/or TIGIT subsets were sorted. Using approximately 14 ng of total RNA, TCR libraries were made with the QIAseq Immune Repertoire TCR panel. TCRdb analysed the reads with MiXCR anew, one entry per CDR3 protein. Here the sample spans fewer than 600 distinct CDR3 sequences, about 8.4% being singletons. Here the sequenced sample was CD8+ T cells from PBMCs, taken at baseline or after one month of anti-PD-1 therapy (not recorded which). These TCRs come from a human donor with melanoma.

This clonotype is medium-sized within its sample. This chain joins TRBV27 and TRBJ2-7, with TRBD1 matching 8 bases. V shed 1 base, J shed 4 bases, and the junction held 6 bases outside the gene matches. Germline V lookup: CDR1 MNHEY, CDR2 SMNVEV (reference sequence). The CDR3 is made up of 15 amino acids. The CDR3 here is CASSLFIQGEYEQYF. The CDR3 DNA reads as TGTGCCAGCAGTTTATTTATACAGGGGGAGTACGAGCAGTACTTC.

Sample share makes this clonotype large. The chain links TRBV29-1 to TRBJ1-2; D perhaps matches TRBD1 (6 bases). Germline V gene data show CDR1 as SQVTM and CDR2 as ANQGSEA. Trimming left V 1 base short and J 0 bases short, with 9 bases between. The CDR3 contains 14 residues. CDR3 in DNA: TGCAGCGTTGAAGGGACAGTAACTAACTATGGCTACACCTTC. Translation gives CSVEGTVTNYGYTF.

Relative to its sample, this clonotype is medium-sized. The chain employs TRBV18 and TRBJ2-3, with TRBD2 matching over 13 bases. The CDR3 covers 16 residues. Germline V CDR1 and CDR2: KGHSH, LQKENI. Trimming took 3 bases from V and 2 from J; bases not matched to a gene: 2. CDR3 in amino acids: CASSPGTSGITDTQYF. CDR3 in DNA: TGTGCCAGCTCACCCGGGACTAGCGGGATCACAGATACGCAGTATTTT.

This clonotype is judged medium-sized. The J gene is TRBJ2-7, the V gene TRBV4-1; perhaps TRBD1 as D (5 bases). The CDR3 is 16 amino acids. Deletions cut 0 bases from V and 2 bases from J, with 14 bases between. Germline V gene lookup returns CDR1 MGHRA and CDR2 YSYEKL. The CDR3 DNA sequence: TGCGCCAGCAGCCAAGATCGTAGCAGGGATCCCTACGAGCAGTACTTC. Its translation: CASSQDRSRDPYEQYF.

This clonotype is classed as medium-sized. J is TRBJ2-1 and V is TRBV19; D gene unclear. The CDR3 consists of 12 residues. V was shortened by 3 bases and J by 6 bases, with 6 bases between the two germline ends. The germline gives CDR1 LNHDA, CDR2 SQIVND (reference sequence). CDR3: CASSIWGNEQFF. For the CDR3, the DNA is TGTGCCAGTAGTATCTGGGGCAATGAGCAGTTCTTC.

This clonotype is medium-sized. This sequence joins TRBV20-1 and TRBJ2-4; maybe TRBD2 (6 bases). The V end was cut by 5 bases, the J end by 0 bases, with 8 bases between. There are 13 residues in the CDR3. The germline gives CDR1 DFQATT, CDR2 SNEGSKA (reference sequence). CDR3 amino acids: CSAGGLAKNIQYF. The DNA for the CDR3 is TGCAGTGCTGGGGGACTAGCCAAAAACATTCAGTACTTC.

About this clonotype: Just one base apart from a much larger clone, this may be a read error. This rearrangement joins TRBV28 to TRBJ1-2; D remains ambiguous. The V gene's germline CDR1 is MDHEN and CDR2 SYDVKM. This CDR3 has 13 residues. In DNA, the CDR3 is TGTGCCGGCAGTTTAAGTCTCTTCTATGGCTACACCTTC. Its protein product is CAGSLSLFYGYTF.

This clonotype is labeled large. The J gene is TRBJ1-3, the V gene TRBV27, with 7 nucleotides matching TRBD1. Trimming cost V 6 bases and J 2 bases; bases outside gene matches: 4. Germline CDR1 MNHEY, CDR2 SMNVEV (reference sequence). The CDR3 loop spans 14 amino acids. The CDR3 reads CASRKQGTGNTIYF. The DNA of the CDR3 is TGTGCCAGCAGAAAACAGGGGACTGGAAACACCATATATTTT.

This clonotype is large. CDR3 DNA: TGTGCCTGGAGTGTTGACGGCCCGAGGGAGTTCTTC. It yields the protein CAWSVDGPREFF. V is TRBV30 and J is TRBJ2-1; weak D call: TRBD2 (5 bases). V lost 0 bases and J lost 14, with 14 bases in between. This CDR3 is built from 12 residues. Per germline, CDR1 GTSNPN and CDR2 SVGIG (reference sequence).

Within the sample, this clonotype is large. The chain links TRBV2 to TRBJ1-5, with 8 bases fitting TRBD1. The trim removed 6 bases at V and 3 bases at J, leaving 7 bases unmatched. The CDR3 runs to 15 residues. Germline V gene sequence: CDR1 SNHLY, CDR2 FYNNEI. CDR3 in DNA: TGTGCCAGCAGGCAGGTGACAGGGGACAATCAGCCCCAGCATTTT. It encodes CASRQVTGDNQPQHF.

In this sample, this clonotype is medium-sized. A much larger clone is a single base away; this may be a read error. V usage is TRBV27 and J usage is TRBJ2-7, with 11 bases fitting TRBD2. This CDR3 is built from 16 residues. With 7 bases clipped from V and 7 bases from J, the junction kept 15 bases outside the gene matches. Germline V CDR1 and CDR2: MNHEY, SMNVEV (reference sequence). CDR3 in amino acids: CASTARGLAGGEEQYF. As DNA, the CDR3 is TGTGCCAGCACCGCAAGGGGTCTAGCGGGAGGCGAGGAGCAGTACTTC.

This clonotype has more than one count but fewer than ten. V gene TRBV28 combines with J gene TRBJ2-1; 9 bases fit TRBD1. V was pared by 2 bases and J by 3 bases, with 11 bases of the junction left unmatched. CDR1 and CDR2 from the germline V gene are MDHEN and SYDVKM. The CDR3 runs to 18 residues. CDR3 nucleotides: TGTGCCAGCAGTTTACTTTCGGGGACAGGGCGCTACTACAATGAGCAGTTCTTC. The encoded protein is CASSLLSGTGRYYNEQFF.

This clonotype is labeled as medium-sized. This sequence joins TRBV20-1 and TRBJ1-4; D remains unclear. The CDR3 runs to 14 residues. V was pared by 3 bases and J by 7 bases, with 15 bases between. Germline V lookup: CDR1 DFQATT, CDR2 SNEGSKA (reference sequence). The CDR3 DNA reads TGCAGTGCTAGTTATGGACCCTCAGGTGAAAAACTGTTTTTT. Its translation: CSASYGPSGEKLFF.

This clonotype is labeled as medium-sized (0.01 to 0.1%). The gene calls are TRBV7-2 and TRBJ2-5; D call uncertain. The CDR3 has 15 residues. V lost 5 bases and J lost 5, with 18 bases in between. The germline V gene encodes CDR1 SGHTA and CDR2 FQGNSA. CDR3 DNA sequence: TGTGCCAGCAGCGGACGGACCCTTAGGGTGGAGACCCAGTACTTC. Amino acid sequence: CASSGRTLRVETQYF.

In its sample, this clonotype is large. The CDR3 spells CASSRTSGIGDTQYF. The CDR3 DNA reads as TGCGCCAGCAGCCGGACTAGCGGGATTGGAGATACGCAGTATTTT. The rearrangement links TRBV4-3 to TRBJ2-3; 12 bases are shared with TRBD2. CDR1 and CDR2 from the germline V gene are LGHNA and YSLEER. This CDR3 spans 15 amino acids. The J segment lost 5 bases and the V segment lost 4 bases, leaving 4 bases of the junction unmatched.

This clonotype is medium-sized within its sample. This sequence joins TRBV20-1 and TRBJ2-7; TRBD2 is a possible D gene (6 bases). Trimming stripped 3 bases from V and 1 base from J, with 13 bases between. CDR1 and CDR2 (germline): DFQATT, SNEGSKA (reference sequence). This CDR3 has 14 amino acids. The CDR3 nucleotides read TGCAGTGCTAGGGACTACTTCGAATCCTACGAGCAGTACTTC. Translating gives CSARDYFESYEQYF.

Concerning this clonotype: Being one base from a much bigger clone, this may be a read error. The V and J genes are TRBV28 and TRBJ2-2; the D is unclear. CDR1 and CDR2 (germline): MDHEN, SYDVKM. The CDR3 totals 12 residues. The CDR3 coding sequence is TGTGCCAGCAGCCAGAACACCAGGGAGCTGTTTTTT. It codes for CASSQNTRELFF.

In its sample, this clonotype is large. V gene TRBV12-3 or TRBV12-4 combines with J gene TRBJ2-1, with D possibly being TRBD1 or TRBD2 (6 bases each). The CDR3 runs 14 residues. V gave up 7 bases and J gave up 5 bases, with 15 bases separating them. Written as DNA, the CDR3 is TGTGCCAGCACCCGAAGGGGGAGGCACAATGAGCAGTTCTTC. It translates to CASTRRGRHNEQFF.

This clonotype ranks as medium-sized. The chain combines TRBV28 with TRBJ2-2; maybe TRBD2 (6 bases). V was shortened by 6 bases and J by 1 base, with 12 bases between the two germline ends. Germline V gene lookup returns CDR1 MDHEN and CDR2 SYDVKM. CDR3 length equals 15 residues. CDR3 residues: CASSVTGVNTGELFF. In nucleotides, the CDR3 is TGTGCCAGCAGCGTAACGGGGGTGAACACCGGGGAGCTGTTTTTT.

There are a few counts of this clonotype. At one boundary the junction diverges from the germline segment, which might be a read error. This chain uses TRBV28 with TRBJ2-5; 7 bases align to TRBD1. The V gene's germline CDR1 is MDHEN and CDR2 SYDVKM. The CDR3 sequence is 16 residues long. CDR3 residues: CASSPGTDIYQETRYF. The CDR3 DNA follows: TGTGCCAGCAGTCCGGGGACAGACATATACCAAGAGACCCGGTACTTC.

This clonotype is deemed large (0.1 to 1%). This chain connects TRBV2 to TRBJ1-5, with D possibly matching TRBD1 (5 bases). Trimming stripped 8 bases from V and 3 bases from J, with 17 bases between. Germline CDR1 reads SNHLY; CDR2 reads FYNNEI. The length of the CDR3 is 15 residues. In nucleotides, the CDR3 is TGTGCCAGCCGGCAAGGGGTTTCCCTCAATCAGCCCCAGCATTTT. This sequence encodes CASRQGVSLNQPQHF.

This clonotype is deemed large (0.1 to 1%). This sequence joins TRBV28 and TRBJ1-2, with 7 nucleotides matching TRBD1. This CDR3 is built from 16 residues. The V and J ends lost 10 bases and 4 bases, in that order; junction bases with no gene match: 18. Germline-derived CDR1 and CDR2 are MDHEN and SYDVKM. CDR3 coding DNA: TGTGCCACCCACTCTCCACGGGACAGTGCCCTCTATGGCTACACCTTC. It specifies CATHSPRDSALYGYTF.

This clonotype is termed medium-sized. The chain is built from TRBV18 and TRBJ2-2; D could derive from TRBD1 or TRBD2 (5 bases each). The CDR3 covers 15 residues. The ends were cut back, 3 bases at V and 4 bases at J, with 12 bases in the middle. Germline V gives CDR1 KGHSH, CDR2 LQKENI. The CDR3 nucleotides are TGTGCCAGCTCACCCCGGGACGACGCCACCGGGGAGCTGTTTTTT. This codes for CASSPRDDATGELFF.

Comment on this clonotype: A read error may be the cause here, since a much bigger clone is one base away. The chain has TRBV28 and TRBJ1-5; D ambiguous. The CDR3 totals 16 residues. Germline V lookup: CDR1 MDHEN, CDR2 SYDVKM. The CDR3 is CASRQSGEWINQTQHF. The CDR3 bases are TGTGCCAGCAGACAGAGCGGGGAGTGGATCAATCAGACCCAGCATTTT.

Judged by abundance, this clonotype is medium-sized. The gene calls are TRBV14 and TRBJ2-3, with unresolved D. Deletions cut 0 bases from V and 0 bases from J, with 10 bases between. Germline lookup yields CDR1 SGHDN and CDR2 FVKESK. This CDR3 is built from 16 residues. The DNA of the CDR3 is TGTGCCAGCAGCCAAGAGCAAGCGACTAGCACAGATACGCAGTATTTT. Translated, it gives CASSQEQATSTDTQYF.

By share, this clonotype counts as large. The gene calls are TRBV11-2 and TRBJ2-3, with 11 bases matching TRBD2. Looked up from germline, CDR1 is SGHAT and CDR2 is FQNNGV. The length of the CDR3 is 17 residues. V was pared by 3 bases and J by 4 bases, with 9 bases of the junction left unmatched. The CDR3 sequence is CASSFSPSGRRSDTQYF. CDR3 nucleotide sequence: TGTGCCAGCAGCTTCTCCCCTAGCGGGAGGAGGTCAGATACGCAGTATTTT.

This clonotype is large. The CDR3 sequence is CASGTQYYEQYF. The DNA for the CDR3 is TGTGCCAGCGGAACTCAGTACTACGAGCAGTACTTC. The rearrangement links TRBV27 to TRBJ2-7; D gene uncertain. Germline assignment: CDR1 MNHEY and CDR2 SMNVEV (reference sequence). Deletions cut 8 bases from V and 3 bases from J, with 11 bases between. This CDR3 spans 12 amino acids.

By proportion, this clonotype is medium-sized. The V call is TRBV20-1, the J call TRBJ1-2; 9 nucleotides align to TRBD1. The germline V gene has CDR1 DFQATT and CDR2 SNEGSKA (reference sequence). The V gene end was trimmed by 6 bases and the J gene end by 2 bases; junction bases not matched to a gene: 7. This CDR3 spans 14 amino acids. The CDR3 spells CSAVQGAVNYGYTF. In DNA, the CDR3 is TGCAGTGCGGTACAGGGGGCTGTAAACTATGGCTACACCTTC.

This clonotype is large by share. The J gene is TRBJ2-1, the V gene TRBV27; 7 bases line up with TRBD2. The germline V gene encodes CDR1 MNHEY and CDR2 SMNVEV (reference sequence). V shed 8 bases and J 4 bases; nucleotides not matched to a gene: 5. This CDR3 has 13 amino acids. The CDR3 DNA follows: TGTGCCAGCCGGTCTAGCGGTTACAATGAGCAGTTCTTC. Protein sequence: CASRSSGYNEQFF.

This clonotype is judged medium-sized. In DNA, the CDR3 is TGTGCCAGCAGTGAACGGTTATTAGAGCAGTACTTC. Protein: CASSERLLEQYF. The chain links TRBV2 to TRBJ2-7; D unresolved. V gave up 2 bases and J gave up 7 bases, with 9 bases separating them. CDR1 SNHLY and CDR2 FYNNEI come from the germline V gene. The CDR3 extends over 12 amino acids.

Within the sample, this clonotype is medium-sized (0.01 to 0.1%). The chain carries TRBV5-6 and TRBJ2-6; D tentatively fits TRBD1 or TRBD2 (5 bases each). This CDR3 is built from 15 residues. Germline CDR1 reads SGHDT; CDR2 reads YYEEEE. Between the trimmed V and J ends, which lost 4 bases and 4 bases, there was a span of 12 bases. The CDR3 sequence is CASSRWGSGANVLTF. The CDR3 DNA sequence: TGTGCCAGCAGCCGGTGGGGGTCAGGGGCCAACGTCCTGACTTTC.